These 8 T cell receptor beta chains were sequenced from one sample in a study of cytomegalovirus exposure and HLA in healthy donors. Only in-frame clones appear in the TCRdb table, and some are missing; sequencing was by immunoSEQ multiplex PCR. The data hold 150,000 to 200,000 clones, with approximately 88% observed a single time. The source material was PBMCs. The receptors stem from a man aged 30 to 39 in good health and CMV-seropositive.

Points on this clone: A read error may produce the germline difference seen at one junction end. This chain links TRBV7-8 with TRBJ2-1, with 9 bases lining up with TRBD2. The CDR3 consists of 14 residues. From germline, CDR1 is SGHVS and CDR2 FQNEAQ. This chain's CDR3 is CASSLAQLAGPWVF. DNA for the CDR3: TGTGCCAGCAGCTTAGCGCAACTAGCGGGCCCATGGGTCTTC. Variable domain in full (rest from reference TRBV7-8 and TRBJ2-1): GAGVSQSPRYKVAKRGQDVALRCDPISGHVSLFWYQQALGQGPEFLTYFQNEAQLDKSGLPSDRFFAERPEGSVSTLKIQRTQQEDSAVYLCASSLAQLAGPWVFGPGTRLTVL.

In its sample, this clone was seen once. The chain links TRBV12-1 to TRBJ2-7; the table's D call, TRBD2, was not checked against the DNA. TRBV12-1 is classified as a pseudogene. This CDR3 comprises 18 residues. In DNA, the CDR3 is TGTGCCAGCAGCTTTAGTCCCGAGGCGGCCGACTTCTCCTACGAGCAGTACTTC. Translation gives CASSFSPEAADFSYEQYF.

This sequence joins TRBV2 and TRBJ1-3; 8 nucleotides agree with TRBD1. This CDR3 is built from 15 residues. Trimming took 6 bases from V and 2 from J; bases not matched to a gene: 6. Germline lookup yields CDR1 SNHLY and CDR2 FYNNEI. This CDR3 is CASSGTGKAGNTIYF. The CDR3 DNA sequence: TGTGCCAGCAGCGGGACAGGAAAGGCTGGAAACACCATATATTTT.

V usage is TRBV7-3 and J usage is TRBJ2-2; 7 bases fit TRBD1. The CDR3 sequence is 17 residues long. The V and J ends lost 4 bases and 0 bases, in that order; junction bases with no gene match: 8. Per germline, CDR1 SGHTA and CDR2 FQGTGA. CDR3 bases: TGTGCCAGCAGCTGGCCTGCAGGGGGAACGAACACCGGGGAGCTGTTTTTT. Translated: CASSWPAGGTNTGELFF.

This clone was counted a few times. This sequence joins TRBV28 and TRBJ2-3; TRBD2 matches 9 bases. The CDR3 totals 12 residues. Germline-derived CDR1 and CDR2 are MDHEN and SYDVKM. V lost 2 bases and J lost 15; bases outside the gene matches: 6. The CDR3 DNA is TGTGCCAGCAGTTTACCGCGGGGGGGGGTCTATTTT. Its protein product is CASSLPRGGVYF.

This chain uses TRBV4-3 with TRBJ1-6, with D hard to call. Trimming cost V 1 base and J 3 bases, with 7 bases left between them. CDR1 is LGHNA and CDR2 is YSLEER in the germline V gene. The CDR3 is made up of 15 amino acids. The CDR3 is CASSQAGVYNSPLHF. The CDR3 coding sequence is TGCGCCAGCAGCCAAGCCGGGGTCTATAATTCACCCCTCCACTTT.

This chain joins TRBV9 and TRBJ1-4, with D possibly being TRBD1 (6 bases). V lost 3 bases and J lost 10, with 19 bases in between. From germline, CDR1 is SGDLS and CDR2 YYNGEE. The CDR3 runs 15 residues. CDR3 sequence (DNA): TGTGCCAGCAGCGGGAGCCAGGGGTCGGGAGGAAAACTGTTTTTT. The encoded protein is CASSGSQGSGGKLFF.

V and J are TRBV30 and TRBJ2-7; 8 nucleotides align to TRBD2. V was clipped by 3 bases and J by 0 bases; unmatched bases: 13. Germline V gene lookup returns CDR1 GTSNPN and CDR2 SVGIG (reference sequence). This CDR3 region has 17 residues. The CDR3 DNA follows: TGTGCCTGGAGACACCTAAGGACTAGCCGAGACTCCTACGAGCAGTACTTC. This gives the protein CAWRHLRTSRDSYEQYF.